This entry lists 25 T cell receptor beta chains sequenced from one sample in a study of T cells in women clearing cervical HPV infection. Assay used: immunoSEQ multiplex PCR; TCRdb lists only in-frame clones, some missing. The sample includes 48,000 or so clones. Input material: blood buffy coat. These receptor sequences come from a woman aged 18-70 years with a cervical HPV16 infection that either progressed to CIN3+ or cleared (not recorded which).

As for this clone: The read comes to an end 3 residues before the CDR3 does, leaving the germline J gene to fill in the end. This chain joins TRBV2 and TRBJ2-2; 8 positions agree with TRBD1. Germline-derived CDR1 and CDR2 are SNHLY and FYNNEI. The CDR3 totals 15 residues. The V and J ends lost 4 bases and 1 base, in that order; junction bases with no gene match: 2. The covered CDR3 bases are TGTGCCAGCAGTGTGGGACAGGTGAACACCGGGGAG. Translation gives CASSVGQVNTGE. The whole CDR3 sequence reads CASSVGQVNTGELFF.

About this clone itself: Relative to the germline gene, one junction end is altered; a read error may explain this. Read coverage stops 3 residues before the CDR3 terminus; the germline J gene supplies the remainder. The genes are TRBV7-2 and TRBJ2-2; 10 bases agree with TRBD2. CDR3 size: 17 residues. Looked up from germline, CDR1 is SGHTA and CDR2 is FQGNSA. This chain's CDR3 is CASSLAGGTLNTGELFF. CDR3 DNA (partial): TGTGCCAGCAGTTTAGCGGGGGGAACTTTAAACACCGGGGAG.

As to this clone: The read ends 3 residues shy of where the CDR3 ends; the end is completed using the germline J gene. V is TRBV5-6 and J is TRBJ1-2, with TRBD1 as a possible D gene (5 bases). V lost 4 bases and J lost 3, with 13 bases in between. Germline CDR1 reads SGHDT; CDR2 reads YYEEEE. This CDR3 is 14 amino acids long. CDR3 in amino acids: CASSPGGVDYGYTF. The CDR3 bases that were read are TGTGCCAGCAGCCCGGGGGGGGTAGACTATGGC. Full variable domain (outside the CDR3, taken from reference TRBV5-6 and TRBJ1-2): DAGVTQSPTHLIKTRGQQVTLRCSPKSGHDTVSWYQQALGQGPQFIFQYYEEEERQRGNFPDRFSGHQFPNYSSELNVNALLLGDSALYLCASSPGGVDYGYTFGSGTRLTVV.

CDR3 amino acids: CSARVSSGKSDTQYF. The CDR3 DNA, read in part, is TGCAGTGCTAGAGTCAGTAGCGGGAAGTCAGATACG. The rearrangement joins TRBV20-1 to TRBJ2-3, with TRBD2 matching 8 bases. The read comes to an end 3 residues before the CDR3 does, leaving the germline J gene to fill in the end. Germline V gene data show CDR1 as DFQATT and CDR2 as SNEGSKA (reference sequence). This CDR3 has 15 residues. The junction had 7 bases not matched to a gene; V was cut back by 1 base and J by 4 bases.

Points on this clone: Sequencing ends 3 residues short of the CDR3 end; the germline J gene provides the rest. This rearrangement joins TRBV7-8 to TRBJ2-7, with D perhaps TRBD1 (5 bases). The V end lost 4 bases, the J end lost 4 bases, and 11 bases lay between the germline ends. CDR3 size: 13 residues. Germline V CDR1 and CDR2: SGHVS, FQNEAQ. CDR3 in amino acids: CASSWNRRYEQYF. CDR3 DNA (partial): TGTGCCAGCAGCTGGAACAGGAGATACGAG.

In the case of this clone: The read finishes 3 residues shy of the CDR3 end, and the germline J gene is used to complete it. This chain links TRBV7-2 with TRBJ1-1; weak D call: TRBD1 (5 bases). Germline V gives CDR1 SGHTA, CDR2 FQGNSA. The CDR3 runs 16 residues. Trimming removed 0 bases from V and 3 bases from J, with 14 bases in between. The covered CDR3 bases are TGTGCCAGCAGCTTAGCCCCGACAGCTGTGTACACTGAA. Translation: CASSLAPTAVYTE. The full CDR3 protein reads CASSLAPTAVYTEAFF.

Concerning this clone itself: The CDR3 end is not reached by the read, which stops 3 residues before it; the germline J gene fills it in. The chain combines TRBV20-1 with TRBJ2-5, with D tentatively TRBD2 (5 bases). CDR1 is DFQATT and CDR2 is SNEGSKA in the germline V gene (reference sequence). Trimming took off 3 bases at V and 3 bases at J, with 11 bases between the two ends. The CDR3 sequence is 13 residues long. The CDR3 spells CSARGAGEETQYF. The CDR3 bases that were read are TGCAGTGCTAGGGGTGCCGGGGAAGAGACC.

Note on this clone: The CDR3 is cut off 3 residues early in the read; its end comes from the germline J gene. The V and J genes are TRBV5-4 and TRBJ2-7; 8 positions agree with TRBD2. From germline, CDR1 is SGHNT and CDR2 YYREEE (reference sequence). J gave up 0 bases and V 7 bases, and 3 bases lay outside the gene matches. This CDR3 is built from 13 residues. The CDR3 is CASQREPSYEQYF. Incomplete CDR3 DNA: TGTGCCAGCCAGCGGGAGCCCTCCTACGAG.

Note on this clone: The sequenced fragment ends 3 residues before the CDR3 boundary, so the rest is inferred from the germline J gene. J is TRBJ2-1 and V is TRBV5-1; 7 bases align to TRBD2. Germline lookup yields CDR1 SGHRS and CDR2 YFSETQ. The V gene end was trimmed by 0 bases and the J gene end by 2 bases; junction bases not matched to a gene: 2. The CDR3 has 15 residues. CDR3 DNA, as far as it was read: TGCGCCAGCAGCTTGGAGACTAGCCCCTACAATGAG. Protein product: CASSLETSPYNE. The full CDR3 sequence reads CASSLETSPYNEQFF.

As for this clone: The CDR3 end falls 3 residues outside the read, so it is completed with the germline J gene. This chain joins TRBV7-2 and TRBJ2-1, with D perhaps matching TRBD2 (6 bases). CDR3 length: 17 residues. The germline gives CDR1 SGHTA, CDR2 FQGNSA. Trimming left V 0 bases short and J 2 bases short, with 14 bases between. The CDR3 sequence is CASSLARRGDAYNEQFF. Partial CDR3 DNA: TGTGCCAGCAGCTTAGCAAGGCGGGGCGACGCCTACAATGAG.

Worth noting for this clone: The read stops 3 residues short of the end of the CDR3; the missing end is completed from the germline J gene. This chain uses TRBV9 with TRBJ2-7, with 9 nucleotides matching TRBD1. Trimming removed 4 bases from V and 2 bases from J; junction bases left unmatched: 10. The CDR3 spans 16 residues. Looked up from germline, CDR1 is SGDLS and CDR2 is YYNGEE. The CDR3 protein is CASSPSGTGITYEQYF. The covered CDR3 bases are TGTGCCAGCAGCCCGTCGGGGACAGGGATTACCTACGAG.

As to this clone: The read terminates 3 residues ahead of where the CDR3 ends, so the germline J gene completes it. This chain connects TRBV11-2 to TRBJ2-5, with a tentative D call TRBD1 (7 bases). V shed 4 bases and J shed 5 bases, with 14 bases lying between them. The CDR3 has 14 residues. Germline lookup yields CDR1 SGHAT and CDR2 FQNNGV. The covered CDR3 bases are TGTGCCAGCAGCTCTCAGGGGGGAACGGAGACC. Its protein product is CASSSQGGTET. The complete CDR3 sequence is CASSSQGGTETQYF.

Comment on this clone: With the read ending 3 residues before the CDR3 end, the germline J gene is used to fill in that end. This rearrangement joins TRBV20-1 to TRBJ1-2, with D maybe TRBD1 (5 bases). The germline CDR1 and CDR2 sequences are DFQATT and SNEGSKA (reference sequence). CDR3 length: 13 amino acids. This CDR3 reads CSAPTQAGRGYTF. The covered CDR3 bases are TGCAGTGCCCCTACACAGGCAGGGAGAGGC.

To note about this clone: The CDR3 goes on 3 residues after the read ends, and that part is filled in from the germline J gene. The chain joins TRBV13 to TRBJ2-7; D is perhaps TRBD2 (6 bases). The germline gives CDR1 PRHDT, CDR2 FYEKMQ (reference sequence). V lost 0 bases to trimming and J lost 0 bases, with 9 bases between them. The CDR3 is 15 residues long. The CDR3 sequence: CASSLGLATSYEQYF. CDR3 DNA (partial): TGTGCCAGCAGCTTAGGTCTAGCGACCTCCTACGAG.

Points on this clone: The CDR3 is cut off 3 residues early in the read; its end comes from the germline J gene. V gene TRBV28 combines with J gene TRBJ2-3; 7 nucleotides line up with TRBD1. In germline, CDR1 is MDHEN, CDR2 SYDVKM. The CDR3 has 16 residues. The trim removed 6 bases at V and 0 bases at J, leaving 9 bases unmatched. The covered CDR3 bases are TGTGCCAGCAGCCAGACGGGACAGCTCAGCACAGATACG. Its protein is CASSQTGQLSTDT. In full, the CDR3 reads CASSQTGQLSTDTQYF.

About this clone itself: With the read ending 3 residues before the CDR3 end, the germline J gene is used to fill in that end. The sample contains more than one DNA sequence encoding this CDR3. This chain uses TRBV5-1 with TRBJ2-3; TRBD2 is a possible D gene (6 bases). V lost 4 bases to trimming and J lost 2 bases, with 11 bases between them. The CDR3 length is 14 residues. Germline V gives CDR1 SGHRS, CDR2 YFSETQ. The CDR3 reads CASSPGLHTDTQYF. The sequenced CDR3 bases are TGCGCCAGCAGCCCGGGACTTCACACAGATACG. Looking up the rest from reference TRBV5-1 and TRBJ2-3 gives the full variable domain: KAGVTQTPRYLIKTRGQQVTLSCSPISGHRSVSWYQQTPGQGLQFLFEYFSETQRNKGNFPGRFSGRQFSNSRSEMNVSTLELGDSALYLCASSPGLHTDTQYFGPGTRLTVL.

About this clone: The observed sequence ends 3 residues before the CDR3 terminus, with the missing tail filled in from the germline J gene. The chain links TRBV4-1 to TRBJ1-1; D gene uncertain. The CDR3 spans 15 residues. Germline V gene data show CDR1 as MGHRA and CDR2 as YSYEKL. V lost 4 bases and J lost 4, with 16 bases in between. CDR3 residues: CASSPRREGGTEAFF. CDR3 bases read: TGCGCCAGCAGCCCCCGGCGGGAGGGAGGCACTGAA.

On this clone itself: Sequencing ends 3 residues short of the CDR3 end; the germline J gene provides the rest. The chain has TRBV5-1 and TRBJ2-3; 8 bases match TRBD2. This CDR3 is built from 13 residues. Germline V gene sequence: CDR1 SGHRS, CDR2 YFSETQ. V gave up 2 bases and J gave up 5 bases; unmatched junction bases: 1. Partial CDR3 DNA: TGCGCCAGCAGCTTCCTAGCGGGAGATACG. It specifies CASSFLAGDT. The entire CDR3 protein is CASSFLAGDTQYF.

Remarks on this clone: Sequencing ends 3 residues short of the CDR3 end; the germline J gene provides the rest. The chain couples TRBV5-1 to TRBJ2-7, with D tentatively TRBD1 (7 bases). The CDR3 is made up of 15 amino acids. V lost 4 bases, J lost 1 base, and 15 bases lay in between. Germline lookup yields CDR1 SGHRS and CDR2 YFSETQ. The CDR3: CASSPGDSRSYEQYF. The covered CDR3 bases are TGCGCCAGCAGCCCGGGGGACAGTCGGTCCTACGAG.

Regarding this clone: The CDR3 goes on 3 residues after the read ends, and that part is filled in from the germline J gene. This chain joins TRBV7-9 and TRBJ2-1; D gene ambiguous. The CDR3 has 13 amino acids. Between the trimmed V and J ends, which lost 2 bases and 6 bases, there was a span of 8 bases. Germline V gives CDR1 SEHNR, CDR2 FQNEAQ (reference sequence). The CDR3 loop is CASSLRYSNEQFF. Partial CDR3 DNA: TGTGCCAGCAGCTTAAGGTATTCCAATGAG.

Comment on this clone: The CDR3 extends 3 residues past the end of the read, so its final part is completed from the germline J gene. The chain is built from TRBV7-3 and TRBJ2-7; 15 bases agree with TRBD2. V was pared by 6 bases and J by 5 bases, with 5 bases of the junction left unmatched. The CDR3 has 15 residues. The germline CDR1 and CDR2 sequences are SGHTA and FQGTGA. CDR3 amino acids: CASSSRTSGGDEQYF. The covered CDR3 bases are TGTGCCAGCAGTTCAAGGACTAGCGGGGGGGACGAG.

Details on this clone: The read stops 3 residues short of the end of the CDR3; the missing end is completed from the germline J gene. J is TRBJ2-3 and V is TRBV30; tentative D call: TRBD2 (6 bases). Germline CDR1 and CDR2: GTSNPN and SVGIG (reference sequence). V lost 4 bases to trimming and J lost 2 bases, with 16 bases between them. The CDR3 covers 15 residues. CDR3 region: CAWTTGQGLTDTQYF. CDR3 DNA (partial): TGTGCCTGGACCACCGGGCAGGGACTCACAGATACG.

A remark on this clone: The read stops 3 residues short of the end of the CDR3; the missing end is completed from the germline J gene. This chain uses TRBV20-1 with TRBJ1-1; weak D call: TRBD1 (5 bases). Trimming left V 5 bases short and J 3 bases short, with 7 bases between. Germline V gene lookup returns CDR1 DFQATT and CDR2 SNEGSKA (reference sequence). This CDR3 spans 11 amino acids. CDR3 residues: CSARGDTEAFF. The DNA read from the CDR3 is TGCAGTGCTCGGGGGGACACTGAA.

Note on this clone: The read ends 3 residues shy of where the CDR3 ends; the end is completed using the germline J gene. This chain uses TRBV5-4 with TRBJ1-2; D perhaps matches TRBD1 (6 bases). Deletions cut 5 bases from V and 3 bases from J, with 11 bases between. The CDR3 consists of 13 residues. The germline V gene has CDR1 SGHNT and CDR2 YYREEE (reference sequence). Partial CDR3 DNA: TGTGCCAGCAGTCTGGACAGAGACTATGGC. It specifies CASSLDRDYG. The complete CDR3 sequence is CASSLDRDYGYTF.

On this clone: The read stops 3 residues short of the end of the CDR3; the missing end is completed from the germline J gene. The V and J genes are TRBV30 and TRBJ1-6, with TRBD1 identical over 9 bases. Germline lookup yields CDR1 GTSNPN and CDR2 SVGIG (reference sequence). This CDR3 contains 15 residues. J gave up 2 bases and V 5 bases, and 4 bases lay outside the gene matches. Partial CDR3 DNA: TGTGCCTGGTGCCGGGACAGGGCCTATAATTCACCC. It codes for CAWCRDRAYNSP. In full, the CDR3 reads CAWCRDRAYNSPLHF. Drawing the rest from reference TRBV30 and TRBJ1-6, the complete variable domain is SQTIHQWPATLVQPVGSPLSLECTVEGTSNPNLYWYRQAAGRGLQLLFYSVGIGQISSEVPQNLSASRPQDRQFILSSKKLLLSDSGFYLCAWCRDRAYNSPLHFGNGTRLTVT.